Detailed here is one T cell receptor beta chain. This specimen comes from a study of blood T cell repertoires in COVID-19. In the study overall: From T cells, B-cell-depleted T cells, or PBMCs came the material, which was cDNA or gDNA.

The table came from immunoSEQ multiplex PCR; TCRdb's copy has only in-frame clones and leaves some out. The sample shows roughly 410,000 clones, around 87% of them seen only once. This TCR derives from a woman aged 55 to 70 with COVID-19, enrolled during active disease. The sequencing input was peripheral blood.

This chain's CDR3 is CASSPDRMNTEAFF. CDR3 nucleotide sequence: TGTGCCAGTTCCCCGGACAGGATGAACACTGAAGCTTTCTTT. V is TRBV19 and J is TRBJ1-1; TRBD1 matches at 7 bases. The V gene's germline CDR1 is LNHDA and CDR2 SQIVND (reference sequence). This CDR3 contains 14 residues. Trimming took 8 bases from V and 0 from J; bases not matched to a gene: 6.